These 2 T cell receptor beta chains were all obtained from the same sample, sequenced in a study of blood T cell repertoires in COVID-19. Generated by immunoSEQ multiplex PCR, the TCRdb table keeps only in-frame clones and is missing some. The sample holds 250,000 to 350,000 clones; about 88% are singletons and the top ten take more than 1.4%. The source material was peripheral blood. The receptors were gathered from a human donor with COVID-19, enrolled during active disease. The donor label of this sample is uncertain.

The chain combines TRBV2 with TRBJ1-4; a possible D gene is TRBD1 (5 bases). V lost 7 bases to trimming and J lost 4 bases, with 10 bases between them. The germline CDR1 and CDR2 sequences are SNHLY and FYNNEI. The CDR3 totals 13 residues. The CDR3 coding sequence is TGTGCCAGCACTCGGCAGGGTAATGAAAAACTGTTTTTT. Translating gives CASTRQGNEKLFF.

The CDR3 nucleotides read TGTGCCAGCAGCCCCCGCGGGACTAGCGGGAACACAGATACGCAGTATTTT. Protein: CASSPRGTSGNTDTQYF. The chain recombines TRBV7-3 with TRBJ2-3; 13 bases match TRBD2. V dropped 5 bases and J dropped 2; count of bases not matched to a gene: 7. Germline values: CDR1 SGHTA, CDR2 FQGTGA. This CDR3 contains 17 residues.